The 9 T cell receptor beta chains in this list originate from one sample, sequenced in a study of cytomegalovirus exposure and HLA in healthy donors. PCR primers comprised 60 Vbeta and 13 Jbeta primers. The data were produced by immunoSEQ multiplex PCR, yet TCRdb's version contains in-frame clones alone and is incomplete. The data show 150,000 or so clones, and the top ten clones hold 1.3%. The specimen sequenced was PBMCs. The receptors come from a woman aged 55-69 years in good health and CMV-seronegative.

CDR3 nucleotide sequence: TGTGCCAGCAGTGAGGCCCCCGCGGCTCACGTCCTGACTTTC. Amino acid sequence: CASSEAPAAHVLTF. V gene TRBV6-5 combines with J gene TRBJ2-6; D gene uncertain. V was cut by 5 bases and J by 11 bases, with 16 bases left in between. The germline V gene encodes CDR1 MNHEY and CDR2 SVGAGI. The CDR3 is 14 amino acids.

The chain employs TRBV7-2 and TRBJ2-3; 8 bases are a match to TRBD2. V lost 1 base, J lost 4 bases, and 1 base stayed unmatched. The CDR3 loop spans 14 amino acids. CDR1 and CDR2 from the germline V gene are SGHTA and FQGNSA. The CDR3 bases are TGTGCCAGCAGCTTAGAGGGACTAGCAGATACGCAGTATTTT. Translation: CASSLEGLADTQYF.

The chain combines TRBV2 with TRBJ1-3, with TRBD1 matching 7 bases. Trimming took 7 bases from V and 4 from J; bases not matched to a gene: 10. The CDR3 loop spans 15 amino acids. Germline V lookup: CDR1 SNHLY, CDR2 FYNNEI. The CDR3 sequence is CASTKETGYGNTIYF. The CDR3 region has the DNA TGTGCCAGCACGAAAGAGACAGGGTACGGAAACACCATATATTTT.

The genes are TRBV29-1 and TRBJ1-1; 8 bases are a match to TRBD1. The length of the CDR3 is 14 residues. The V and J ends lost 0 bases and 8 bases, in that order; junction bases with no gene match: 8. The germline gives CDR1 SQVTM, CDR2 ANQGSEA. This CDR3 is CSVEEGAWTGEAFF. The CDR3 DNA sequence: TGCAGCGTTGAAGAGGGGGCCTGGACAGGGGAAGCTTTCTTT.

V is TRBV9 and J is TRBJ2-2, with 10 bases lining up with TRBD2. CDR3 size: 17 residues. V lost 0 bases to trimming and J lost 7 bases; unmatched junction nucleotides: 9. Per germline, CDR1 SGDLS and CDR2 YYNGEE. The CDR3 bases are TGTGCCAGCAGCGTAGCGAGAGCGGGGGGGCCGTACGGGGAGCTGTTTTTT. This codes for CASSVARAGGPYGELFF.

With regard to this clone: This CDR3 is also generated by other DNA sequences in the sample. V gene TRBV5-1 combines with J gene TRBJ2-1, with TRBD2 matching over 9 bases. The CDR3 sequence is 15 residues long. Trimming at V came to 3 bases and at J to 3 bases, leaving 4 bases not matched to a gene. Germline V CDR1 and CDR2: SGHRS, YFSETQ. CDR3 nucleotide sequence: TGCGCCAGCAGCTCCGGGACTAGCCGCTACAATGAGCAGTTCTTC. Translation gives CASSSGTSRYNEQFF.

The genes are TRBV29-1 and TRBJ2-1, with D unresolved. The CDR3 covers 13 residues. V was cut by 7 bases and J by 2 bases, with 12 bases left in between. Germline CDR1 SQVTM, CDR2 ANQGSEA. CDR3 sequence: CSARSTTYNEQFF. The CDR3 DNA is TGCAGCGCCCGATCCACTACCTACAATGAGCAGTTCTTC.

The chain combines TRBV5-1 with TRBJ1-2, with D maybe TRBD1 (6 bases). From germline, CDR1 is SGHRS and CDR2 YFSETQ. The germline V and J ends were trimmed by 4 bases and 7 bases, with 29 bases remaining between them. The CDR3 extends over 18 amino acids. The CDR3 DNA reads TGCGCCAGCAGCCTCGACCTAGGTTCCAAACAGGGCAAGGCTGGCTACACCTTC. It codes for CASSLDLGSKQGKAGYTF.

This chain joins TRBV4-2 and TRBJ2-1; 9 bases align to TRBD1. The CDR3 length is 14 residues. Trimming removed 4 bases from V and 9 bases from J; junction bases left unmatched: 7. In germline, CDR1 is LGHNA, CDR2 YNFKEQ. CDR3 sequence reads: CASSPLTGGVEQFF. The CDR3, as DNA: TGTGCCAGCAGCCCGTTGACAGGGGGAGTTGAGCAGTTCTTC.